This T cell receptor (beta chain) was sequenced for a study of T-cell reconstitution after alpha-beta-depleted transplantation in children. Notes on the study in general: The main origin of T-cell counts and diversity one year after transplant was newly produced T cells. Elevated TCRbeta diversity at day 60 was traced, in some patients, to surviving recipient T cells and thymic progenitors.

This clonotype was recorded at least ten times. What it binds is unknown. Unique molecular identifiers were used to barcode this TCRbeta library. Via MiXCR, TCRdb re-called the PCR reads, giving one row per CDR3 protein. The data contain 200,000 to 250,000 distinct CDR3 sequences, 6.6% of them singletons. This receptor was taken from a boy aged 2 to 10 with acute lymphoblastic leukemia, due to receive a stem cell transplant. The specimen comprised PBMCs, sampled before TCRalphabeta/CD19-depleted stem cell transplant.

The CDR3 nucleotides are TGTGCCAGCAGCTTGCACACCGACCCTTACAATGAGCAGTTCTTC. It specifies CASSLHTDPYNEQFF. The chain has TRBV7-2 and TRBJ2-1, with D unresolved. The germline CDR1 and CDR2 sequences are SGHTA and FQGNSA. V was trimmed by 3 bases and J by 4 bases, leaving 13 bases between them. The CDR3 loop spans 15 amino acids.